One and the same sample provided the 13 T cell receptor beta chains below, sequenced in a study of immune evolution from preneoplasia to lung adenocarcinoma. Sequencing was performed with immunoSEQ multiplex PCR; in TCRdb, only in-frame clones are kept and a portion is missing. The top ten hold more than 9.5% of the sample, which has some 2,000 clones, 80% to 90% seen once. Sequenced input: FFPE adjacent normal lung tissue. These receptors were collected from a person aged 70 to 85 with lung adenocarcinoma.

The CDR3 DNA is TGTGCCAGCAGTTATCCGGACAGGGTTACTGAAGCTTTCTTT. It codes for CASSYPDRVTEAFF. The V and J genes are TRBV6-6 and TRBJ1-1, with TRBD1 matching 8 bases. Germline trimming cut 3 bases from V and 5 bases from J; bases unmatched to any gene: 5. CDR3 length: 14 amino acids. Germline V gives CDR1 MNHNY, CDR2 SVGAGI (reference sequence).

This clone appeared a few times. The chain recombines TRBV18 with TRBJ2-2, with 7 bases that match TRBD2. Germline trimming cut 4 bases from V and 4 bases from J; bases unmatched to any gene: 9. This CDR3 spans 16 amino acids. Germline CDR1 reads KGHSH; CDR2 reads LQKENI. The CDR3 here is CASSLNRGSFTGELFF. In nucleotides, the CDR3 is TGTGCCAGCTCACTAAATCGCGGGAGTTTCACCGGGGAGCTGTTTTTT.

CDR3: CASSLVRIGDTQYF. DNA of the CDR3: TGTGCCAGCAGCTTAGTCAGGATAGGAGATACGCAGTATTTT. This sequence joins TRBV7-9 and TRBJ2-3; D is uncertain. The CDR3 extends over 14 amino acids. V was cut by 1 base and J by 5 bases, with 10 bases left in between. CDR1 is SEHNR, CDR2 FQNEAQ, per germline (reference sequence).

The DNA for the CDR3 is TGTGCCAGCAGCTCGGGACTACCCCACGGGGAGCTGTTTTTT. This encodes CASSSGLPHGELFF. The chain is built from TRBV7-3 and TRBJ2-2; 7 bases align to TRBD2. V shed 4 bases, J shed 7 bases, and the junction held 6 bases outside the gene matches. The CDR3 spans 14 residues. Germline lookup yields CDR1 SGHTA and CDR2 FQGTGA.

The chain links TRBV7-8 to TRBJ2-1, with D tentatively TRBD2 (7 bases). V shed 0 bases and J shed 7 bases, with 19 bases lying between them. Germline CDR1 SGHVS, CDR2 FQNEAQ. This CDR3 is 17 amino acids long. CDR3 loop: CASSLASKGGGGNEQFF. In DNA, the CDR3 is TGTGCCAGCAGCTTAGCGAGTAAAGGGGGAGGGGGGAATGAGCAGTTCTTC.

This chain connects TRBV4-2 to TRBJ2-1; no definite D call. Trimming took 0 bases from V and 8 from J, leaving 11 bases between them. Germline lookup yields CDR1 LGHNA and CDR2 YNFKEQ. CDR3 size: 14 residues. Here the CDR3 reads CASSQDPLYDEQFF. The DNA of the CDR3 is TGTGCCAGCAGCCAAGACCCACTGTACGATGAGCAGTTCTTC.

The chain recombines TRBV28 with TRBJ1-2, with D unresolved. The CDR3 length is 15 residues. Per germline, CDR1 MDHEN and CDR2 SYDVKM. The V end lost 5 bases, the J end lost 8 bases, and 21 bases lay between the germline ends. CDR3 in amino acids: CASSEEGRPSYGYTF. CDR3 sequence (DNA): TGTGCCAGCAGTGAAGAAGGTAGGCCCTCATACGGCTACACCTTC.

The chain joins TRBV2 to TRBJ1-5; perhaps TRBD1 as D (6 bases). This CDR3 contains 15 residues. Trimming shortened V by 1 base and J by 1 base, and 8 bases separated the two germline ends. Germline V gene sequence: CDR1 SNHLY, CDR2 FYNNEI. The CDR3 nucleotides are TGTGCCAGCAGTGAAGGAGGACAGAGCAATCAGCCCCAGCATTTT. This encodes CASSEGGQSNQPQHF.

The chain combines TRBV28 with TRBJ2-2; TRBD2 matches 14 bases. V shed 2 bases and J 4 bases; nucleotides not matched to a gene: 6. The CDR3 totals 18 residues. From germline, CDR1 is MDHEN and CDR2 SYDVKM. CDR3 nucleotides: TGTGCCAGCAGTTTAAGTCCGGGGACTAGCGGGAGCACCGGGGAGCTGTTTTTT. It yields the protein CASSLSPGTSGSTGELFF. Full variable domain (outside the CDR3, taken from reference TRBV28 and TRBJ2-2): DVKVTQSSRYLVKRTGEKVFLECVQDMDHENMFWYRQDPGLGLRLIYFSYDVKMKEKGDIPEGYSVSREKKERFSLILESASTNQTSMYLCASSLSPGTSGSTGELFFGEGSRLTVL.

V usage is TRBV28 and J usage is TRBJ2-7, with TRBD1 identical over 7 bases. The CDR3 covers 19 residues. The trim removed 5 bases at V and 3 bases at J, leaving 22 bases unmatched. CDR1 and CDR2 (germline): MDHEN, SYDVKM. The CDR3 sequence is CASSPPPIRTGTAGYEQYF. CDR3 in DNA: TGTGCCAGCAGTCCCCCTCCAATACGGACCGGGACAGCTGGCTACGAGCAGTACTTC. The full variable domain, with the rest looked up from reference TRBV28 and TRBJ2-7, is DVKVTQSSRYLVKRTGEKVFLECVQDMDHENMFWYRQDPGLGLRLIYFSYDVKMKEKGDIPEGYSVSREKKERFSLILESASTNQTSMYLCASSPPPIRTGTAGYEQYFGPGTRLTVT.

This sequence joins TRBV6-1 and TRBJ2-1; 11 bases are a match to TRBD2. Trimming took 1 base from V and 8 from J; bases not matched to a gene: 10. Germline loops: CDR1 MNHNS, CDR2 SASEGT. CDR3 length: 17 amino acids. DNA for the CDR3: TGTGCCAGCAGTGAAGTATCTAGCGGGGGGCCGAGAGATGAGCAGTTCTTC. This codes for CASSEVSSGGPRDEQFF.

J is TRBJ2-1 and V is TRBV28; TRBD2 is a possible D gene (5 bases). The CDR3 loop spans 13 amino acids. Per the germline V gene, CDR1 is MDHEN and CDR2 is SYDVKM. Trimming shortened V by 3 bases and J by 2 bases, and 5 bases separated the two germline ends. The CDR3 DNA sequence: TGTGCCAGCAGTTTCGGGACCTACAATGAGCAGTTCTTC. Its protein product is CASSFGTYNEQFF.

The chain couples TRBV29-1 to TRBJ2-1, with 10 bases aligning to TRBD2. The CDR3 loop spans 14 amino acids. Germline V CDR1 and CDR2: SQVTM, ANQGSEA. Trimming removed 7 bases from V and 6 bases from J; junction bases left unmatched: 9. The CDR3 nucleotides read TGCAGCGGCGGCCTAGCGGGAGTTCGCAATGAGCAGTTCTTC. It is translated as CSGGLAGVRNEQFF.